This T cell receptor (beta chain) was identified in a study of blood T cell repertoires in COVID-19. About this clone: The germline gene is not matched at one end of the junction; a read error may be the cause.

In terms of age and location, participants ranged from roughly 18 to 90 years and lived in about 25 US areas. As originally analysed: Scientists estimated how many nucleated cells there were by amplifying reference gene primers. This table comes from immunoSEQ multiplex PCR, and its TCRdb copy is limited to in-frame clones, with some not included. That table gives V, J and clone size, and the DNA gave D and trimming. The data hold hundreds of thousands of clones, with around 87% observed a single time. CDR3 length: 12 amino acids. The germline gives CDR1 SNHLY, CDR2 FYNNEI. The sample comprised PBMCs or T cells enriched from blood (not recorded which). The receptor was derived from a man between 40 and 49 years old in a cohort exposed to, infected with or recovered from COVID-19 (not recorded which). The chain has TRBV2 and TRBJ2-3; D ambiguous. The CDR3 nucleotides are TGTGCCAGCAGTGAAAGCACAGATACACAGTATTTT. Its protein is CASSESTDTQYF.